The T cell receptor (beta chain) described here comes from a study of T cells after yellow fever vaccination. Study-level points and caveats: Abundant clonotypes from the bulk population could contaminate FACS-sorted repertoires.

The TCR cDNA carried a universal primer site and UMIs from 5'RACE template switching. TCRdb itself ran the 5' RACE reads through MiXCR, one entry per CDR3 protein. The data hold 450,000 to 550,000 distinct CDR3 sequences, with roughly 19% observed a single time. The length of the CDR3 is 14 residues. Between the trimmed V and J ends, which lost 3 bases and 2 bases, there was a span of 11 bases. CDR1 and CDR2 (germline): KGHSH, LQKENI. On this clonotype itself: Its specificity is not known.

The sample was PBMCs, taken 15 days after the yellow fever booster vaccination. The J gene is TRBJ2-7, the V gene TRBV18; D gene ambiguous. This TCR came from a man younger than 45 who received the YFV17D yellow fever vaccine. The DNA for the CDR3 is TGTGCCAGCTCACCTTCGAGGAATACCTACGAGCAGTACTTC. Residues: CASSPSRNTYEQYF.